This T cell receptor beta chain was sequenced during a study of blood T cell repertoires in COVID-19 (TCRdb year 2020). Context from the whole study: Collaborator samples came from the United States, Italy and Spain and covered acute and convalescent phases of COVID-19. The prospective study material was composed of cDNA or gDNA derived from T cells, B-cell-depleted T cells, or PBMCs. The repertoires were released in a freely available public database meant as a resource for research on the immune response to SARS-CoV-2. Where available, HLA class I and class II types were obtained from metadata supplied by the sample provider rather than from assay-based typing. Subjects who had been exposed to COVID-19, were actively infected with it, or had recovered from it provided the deeply sampled blood TCRbeta repertoires that made up the dataset. A de-identified subject ID, COVID-19 status, age in years and sex were almost always included in the sample metadata. The samples were drawn from the first 160 participants of the ongoing ImmuneRACE study and from 1,254 subjects provided by 6 global collaborators. Here is what the overall study found, with its caveats: How much clinical and demographic metadata was included differed by source and by participant, and the metadata was provided uncurated.

As encoded in the germline V gene (reference sequence), CDR1 is LGHDT while CDR2 is YNNKEL. The CDR3 spans 13 residues, from the cysteine through the phenylalanine. The kept DNA is CDR3 alone, 39 bases in frame from the first base. Trimming costs V 8 bases and J 0 bases, and their ends lie 10 bases apart. About this clone: Its antigen specificity is not known. No quality values exist for individual bases; no much larger clone is one base distant.

Whole blood was collected in K2EDTA tubes by collaborating institutions according to the institutions' own protocols. For TCRbeta analysis, collaborators shipped samples in one of three forms: frozen whole blood, isolated PBMCs, or DNA extracted from either of those sample types. TCRbeta CDR3 regions were amplified from genomic DNA using the immunoSEQ Assay, a bias-controlled multiplex PCR. Per the source publication's procedure: Nucleated cell counts per sample were estimated from amplification of reference gene primers within the assay. To quantify the absolute abundance of each unique TCRbeta CDR3 rearrangement, sequence reads were collapsed and filtered. For each sample, productive Simpson clonality was calculated as the square root of Simpson's diversity index across productive rearrangements. TCRdb carries this immuneACCESS record with in-frame sequences only. Its versions omit some clonotypes, under half of them owing to an unresolved V gene in the studies checked, with the rest unexplained. D and trimming were read from the DNA, whereas the V and J calls and clone size are those reported in that table. The sample contains about 130,000 clones, roughly 90% of them found a single time. The leading ten clones occupy roughly 3.7% of the sample.

The receptor was derived from a man aged 45-65 years with active COVID-19. Sequencing was performed on peripheral blood. Recombination linked TRBV3-1 (or the pseudogene TRBV3-2) to TRBJ1-1; the D gene lacks a confident call. The encoded CDR3 is CASCSGLNTEAFF. The DNA sequence is given as TGTGCCAGCTGTAGTGGGCTGAACACTGAAGCTTTCTTT.